The clone carrying this T cell receptor beta chain was seen just once. Sequenced by immunoSEQ multiplex PCR; TCRdb stores in-frame clones only, minus some. The sample lists some 2,100,000 clones; about 94% were seen once. CD4+ cells yielded CD45RA+ naive and CD45RA-negative memory subsets. V lost 5 bases and J lost 8; bases outside the gene matches: 4. The germline V gene has CDR1 MNHEY and CDR2 SVGAGI. The CDR3 is 13 residues long. This sample stems from a study of shared clonotypes between healthy human individuals. Input material: naive CD4+ T cells sorted from blood. Documented subset: CD45RA+ positively selected. The chain joins TRBV6-5 to TRBJ1-4, with 8 bases that match TRBD1. The TCR sequence derives from a man younger than 35 in good health. This chain's CDR3 is CASSLGQGEKLFF. CDR3 nucleotide sequence: TGTGCCAGCAGTCTAGGACAGGGCGAAAAACTGTTTTTT.